These 7 T cell receptor beta chains came from one sample sequenced in a study of T cell responses to AZD1222 COVID-19 vaccine. Sequencing used immunoSEQ multiplex PCR; TCRdb keeps in-frame clones, though not all of them. The sample lists 150,000 or so clones; approximately 90% were seen once. Sequenced material: peripheral blood, taken on day 0 of AZD1222 vaccination. These receptors were obtained from an adult in good health.

The table lists this clone with a count of one. This chain uses TRBV9 with TRBJ1-2, with D possibly TRBD1 on 6 matching bases. This CDR3 contains 12 residues. V lost 2 bases and J lost 8, with 10 bases in between. Germline V CDR1 and CDR2: SGDLS, YYNGEE. This CDR3 is CASSVGARGYTF. DNA for the CDR3: TGTGCCAGCAGCGTGGGGGCGCGGGGCTACACCTTC.

The chain carries TRBV12-3 or TRBV12-4 and TRBJ1-3; D ambiguous. The CDR3 covers 13 residues. V dropped 4 bases and J dropped 2 bases, with 6 bases sitting between them. The CDR3, as DNA: TGTGCCAGCAGTTATCGGGCTGGAAACACCATATATTTT. Its translation: CASSYRAGNTIYF.

V usage is TRBV7-9 and J usage is TRBJ2-1; D tentatively fits TRBD1 or TRBD2 (8 bases each). Between the trimmed V and J ends, which lost 5 bases and 4 bases, there was a span of 18 bases. CDR3 length: 16 residues. Germline lookup yields CDR1 SEHNR and CDR2 FQNEAQ (reference sequence). For the CDR3, the DNA is TGTGCCAGCAGCCCCGCGGGGGGACAGGCTTACAATGAGCAGTTCTTC. Translating it yields CASSPAGGQAYNEQFF.

The chain is built from TRBV5-6 and TRBJ2-1, with D perhaps TRBD2 (5 bases). The germline V and J ends were trimmed by 4 bases and 10 bases, with 12 bases remaining between them. CDR1 is SGHDT and CDR2 is YYEEEE in the germline V gene. The CDR3 totals 12 residues. CDR3 sequence: CASSPVQREQFF. CDR3 DNA: TGTGCCAGCAGCCCCGTCCAGCGGGAGCAGTTCTTC.

The chain combines TRBV5-1 with TRBJ2-1, with a possible D match to TRBD2 (6 bases). V gave up 3 bases and J gave up 5 bases, with 15 bases separating them. Looked up from germline, CDR1 is SGHRS and CDR2 is YFSETQ. The CDR3 is 15 amino acids. This CDR3 reads CASSSLAPPNNEQFF. CDR3 in DNA: TGCGCCAGCAGCTCCCTAGCGCCACCCAACAATGAGCAGTTCTTC.

In DNA, the CDR3 is TGTGCCAGCAGGTTCACAGATACGCAGTATTTT. Translated, it gives CASRFTDTQYF. V is TRBV21-1 and J is TRBJ2-3. TRBV21-1 is a pseudogene segment. This CDR3 contains 11 residues.

The J gene is TRBJ2-3, the V gene TRBV5-6, with D perhaps matching TRBD2 (5 bases). The V gene's germline CDR1 is SGHDT and CDR2 YYEEEE. Trimming removed 1 base at V and 2 bases at J, with 11 bases between. The CDR3 contains 15 residues. The CDR3 DNA reads as TGTGCCAGCAGCTTGCGAGCGGAGCTCACAGATACGCAGTATTTT. Translated: CASSLRAELTDTQYF.